Described below is a single TCR beta chain sequence and its context. TCRdb reprocessed the reads via MiXCR and lists one record per CDR3 protein. The sample yields approximately 400,000 distinct CDR3 sequences, approximately 32% seen once. This specimen comes from a study of T cell repertoires in cytomegalovirus infection. On the study more broadly: Shared public TCR beta signatures pointed to both CMV infection and a matching HLA type.

This CDR3 contains 17 residues. The V gene lost 4 bases and the J gene lost 11 bases, with 25 bases spanning the gap. Germline V CDR1 and CDR2: SGHKS, YYEKEE (reference sequence). This sequence originates from a human donor in good health (CMV status not recorded). Some clones in this sample may be carry-over from other donors' samples. Sequenced input: PBMCs. The genes are TRBV5-5 and TRBJ1-6; no clear D gene. The DNA of the CDR3 is TGTGCCAGCAGCCGTATTGAGGCCGGAGCCTCATCTACACCCCTCCACTTT. Translated, it gives CASSRIEAGASSTPLHF.